These 15 T cell receptor beta chains were all obtained from the same sample, sequenced in a study of shared clonotypes between healthy human individuals. Repertoires were generated with immunoSEQ multiplex PCR, while TCRdb's copy carries only in-frame clones and drops some. The table has fewer than 1.4 million clones, about 80% seen once; the top ten hold 0.55% to 0.7%. Input material: memory CD4+ T cells from PBMCs. The subset is: CD45RA-negative fraction. The receptors shown here come from a man between 18 and 29 years old in good health. Some clones in this sample may be carry-over from other donors' samples.

In regard to this clone: This may stem from a read error, because a much larger clone lies one nucleotide away. J is TRBJ2-3 and V is TRBV6-4, with 8 bases identical to TRBD2. This CDR3 is 14 amino acids long. V dropped 5 bases and J dropped 1; count of bases not matched to a gene: 2. Germline-derived CDR1 and CDR2 are MRHNA and SNTAGT. The CDR3, as DNA: TGTGCCAGCAGTAGCGGGAGCGGCACAGATACGCAGTATTTT. The encoded protein is CASSSGSGTDTQYF.

About this clone itself: This same CDR3 is encoded by further DNA sequences in the sample. CDR3 sequence reads: CASSLPGGPYEQYF. In DNA form, the CDR3 reads TGTGCCAGCAGCTTGCCGGGAGGGCCTTACGAGCAGTACTTC. J is TRBJ2-7 and V is TRBV5-4; 8 bases fit TRBD2. The germline gives CDR1 SGHNT, CDR2 YYREEE (reference sequence). This CDR3 contains 14 residues. The V gene end was trimmed by 1 base and the J gene end by 4 bases; junction bases not matched to a gene: 4.

This sequence joins TRBV5-1 and TRBJ1-2, with D possibly being TRBD1 (6 bases). This CDR3 contains 13 residues. Germline V gene sequence: CDR1 SGHRS, CDR2 YFSETQ. The ends were cut back, 2 bases at V and 7 bases at J, with 12 bases in the middle. CDR3 nucleotides: TGCGCCAGCAGCTTTCTACAGGGAAGTGGCTACACCTTC. This gives the protein CASSFLQGSGYTF.

V is TRBV6-1 and J is TRBJ2-7; D uncertain. This CDR3 is built from 14 residues. V was cut by 7 bases and J by 7 bases, with 20 bases left in between. The germline V gene has CDR1 MNHNS and CDR2 SASEGT. CDR3 residues: CASTRSVGFGEQYF. DNA for the CDR3: TGTGCCAGCACGAGAAGTGTAGGGTTTGGTGAGCAGTACTTC.

V is TRBV11-2 and J is TRBJ2-3; weak D call: TRBD1 (5 bases). The length of the CDR3 is 15 residues. V lost 5 bases and J 2 bases, leaving 14 bases between the germline ends. Germline lookup yields CDR1 SGHAT and CDR2 FQNNGV. CDR3 DNA sequence: TGTGCCAGCAGCCTAGGGCCACAGGTCACAGATACGCAGTATTTT. This encodes CASSLGPQVTDTQYF.

The CDR3 sequence: CASSYGGSYEQYF. The CDR3 DNA sequence: TGTGCCAGCAGTTATGGCGGATCCTACGAGCAGTACTTC. The V gene is TRBV6-6, the J gene TRBJ2-7; D is unclear. Germline V gives CDR1 MNHNY, CDR2 SVGAGI (reference sequence). The CDR3 has 13 residues. Deletions cut 3 bases from V and 1 base from J, with 7 bases between.

The chain carries TRBV27 and TRBJ1-1; D ambiguous. The germline V and J ends were trimmed by 9 bases and 9 bases, with 20 bases remaining between them. The CDR3 sequence is 13 residues long. The germline CDR1 and CDR2 sequences are MNHEY and SMNVEV (reference sequence). CDR3 DNA sequence: TGTGCCAGTTGGACCACCCGCTCGAGCAAAGCTTTCTTT. Amino acid sequence: CASWTTRSSKAFF.

The V gene is TRBV6-6, the J gene TRBJ2-3; 8 positions match TRBD2. With V trimmed by 6 bases and J by 0 bases, 5 bases remained unmatched. The length of the CDR3 is 15 residues. CDR1 MNHNY and CDR2 SVGAGI come from the germline V gene (reference sequence). CDR3 coding DNA: TGTGCCAGCAGCTCCCGGGGGGGGAGCACAGATACGCAGTATTTT. Amino acids: CASSSRGGSTDTQYF.

A few counts support this clone. This rearrangement joins TRBV19 to TRBJ2-3, with a tentative D call TRBD2 (6 bases). V dropped 5 bases and J dropped 4 bases, with 13 bases sitting between them. The CDR3 loop spans 14 amino acids. Per the germline V gene, CDR1 is LNHDA and CDR2 is SQIVND (reference sequence). Here the CDR3 reads CASSLAWSADTQYF. The CDR3 DNA follows: TGTGCCAGTAGTCTAGCGTGGTCGGCAGATACGCAGTATTTT.

A remark on this clone: At the DNA level, this CDR3 is encoded by other sequences in the same sample as well. The chain's CDR3 is CASRLGQGEAGYTF. The DNA of the CDR3 is TGTGCCAGCAGGCTGGGACAGGGAGAAGCTGGCTACACCTTC. V usage is TRBV11-2 and J usage is TRBJ1-2; 9 bases map to TRBD1. V lost 6 bases to trimming and J lost 7 bases; unmatched junction nucleotides: 9. Germline values: CDR1 SGHAT, CDR2 FQNNGV. CDR3 length: 14 residues.

This clone has a single count. A read error may be the cause here, since a much bigger clone is one base away. CDR3 in DNA: TGTGCCAGCAGTCCCGGGACAGGGGGCGACGAGCAGTACTTC. Encoded protein: CASSPGTGGDEQYF. The rearrangement uses TRBV28 and TRBJ2-7; 12 bases map to TRBD1. The V gene's germline CDR1 is MDHEN and CDR2 SYDVKM. With 5 bases clipped from V and 5 bases from J, the junction kept 4 bases outside the gene matches. The length of the CDR3 is 14 residues. The complete variable domain, with remaining parts taken from reference TRBV28 and TRBJ2-7, reads DVKVTQSSRYLVKRTGEKVFLECVQDMDHENMFWYRQDPGLGLRLIYFSYDVKMKEKGDIPEGYSVSREKKERFSLILESASTNQTSMYLCASSPGTGGDEQYFGPGTRLTVT.

As concerns this clone: The sample carries other DNA sequences with the same CDR3. The CDR3 loop reads CSGGQGSYEQYF. The CDR3 coding sequence is TGCAGCGGGGGACAGGGCTCCTACGAGCAGTACTTC. The chain links TRBV29-1 to TRBJ2-7; 9 nucleotides align to TRBD1. Trimming cost V 7 bases and J 0 bases; bases outside gene matches: 1. Germline values: CDR1 SQVTM, CDR2 ANQGSEA. This CDR3 is 12 amino acids long.

With regard to this clone: A far larger clone is only one base removed, so a read error is likely. The same CDR3 is also encoded by other DNA sequences in this sample. The CDR3 region has the DNA TGTGCCAGCAGCCAAGTTAGGGCAGGGGGTGTCTACACCTTC. It encodes CASSQVRAGGVYTF. The chain uses TRBV4-1 and TRBJ1-2; 7 bases are a match to TRBD1. The V gene's germline CDR1 is MGHRA and CDR2 YSYEKL. The length of the CDR3 is 14 residues.

This clone has only a few counts. This chain connects TRBV5-1 to TRBJ2-5; the D gene is possibly TRBD1 (5 bases). Germline lookup yields CDR1 SGHRS and CDR2 YFSETQ. Trimming cost V 0 bases and J 5 bases, with 14 bases left between them. This CDR3 comprises 15 residues. The CDR3 loop reads CASSLAEGARETQYF. CDR3 DNA: TGCGCCAGCAGCTTGGCCGAAGGGGCGCGGGAGACCCAGTACTTC.

This sequence joins TRBV5-5 and TRBJ1-5; D gene unclear. With 3 bases removed from V and 0 bases from J, the gap between germline ends came to 7 bases. Germline CDR1 SGHKS, CDR2 YYEKEE (reference sequence). The CDR3 has 14 residues. The CDR3 spells CASSSTNSNQPQHF. CDR3 nucleotide sequence: TGTGCCAGCAGCTCGACAAATAGCAATCAGCCCCAGCATTTT.